This T cell receptor (beta chain) is drawn from a study of T cell responses to AZD1222 COVID-19 vaccine. Some clones are missing from TCRdb's copy, which holds only in-frame ones; the method was immunoSEQ multiplex PCR. The data contain under 120,000 clones, more than 85% of them singletons. Looked up from germline, CDR1 is MNHNY and CDR2 is SVGAGI (reference sequence). The CDR3 runs 15 residues. The V gene end was trimmed by 5 bases and the J gene end by 8 bases; junction bases not matched to a gene: 7. Study-wide results and caveats: Targets within unmutated variant regions were reportedly found for nearly half of spike-specific TCRs. Spike-spanning, vaccine-associated CD4 TCRs were dominant at 160-218 and 743-854. Most donors were white British, females outnumbered males, and clonal diversity was possibly underestimated.

Concerning this clone itself: The antigen is undetermined.

The material sequenced was peripheral blood, taken on day 0 of AZD1222 vaccination. This clonotype was sampled from an adult in good health. J is TRBJ2-1 and V is TRBV6-6, with TRBD2 matching 12 bases. The CDR3 region is CASSGTSGPPDEQFF. As DNA, the CDR3 is TGTGCCAGCAGTGGGACTAGCGGGCCCCCGGATGAGCAGTTCTTC.